This T cell receptor beta chain was identified during a study of T cell changes during pregnancy in multiple sclerosis. This CDR3 is built from 15 residues. Trimming cost V 4 bases and J 4 bases; bases outside gene matches: 9. The germline V gene encodes CDR1 MGHRA and CDR2 YSYEKL. Here immunoSEQ multiplex PCR was the method, and the copy in TCRdb shows in-frame clones only, minus some. The top ten clones hold approximately 0.63% of a sample with under 85,000 clones, roughly 94% of them seen once. The sequence was obtained from a female donor with multiple sclerosis, enrolled in a pregnancy study. The source material was peripheral blood, sampled in the third trimester of pregnancy. The J gene is TRBJ1-1, the V gene TRBV4-1, with TRBD1 identical over 7 bases. The DNA for the CDR3 is TGCGCCAGCAGCCCTACTGGGACAGTGGGCACTGAAGCTTTCTTT. Residues: CASSPTGTVGTEAFF.